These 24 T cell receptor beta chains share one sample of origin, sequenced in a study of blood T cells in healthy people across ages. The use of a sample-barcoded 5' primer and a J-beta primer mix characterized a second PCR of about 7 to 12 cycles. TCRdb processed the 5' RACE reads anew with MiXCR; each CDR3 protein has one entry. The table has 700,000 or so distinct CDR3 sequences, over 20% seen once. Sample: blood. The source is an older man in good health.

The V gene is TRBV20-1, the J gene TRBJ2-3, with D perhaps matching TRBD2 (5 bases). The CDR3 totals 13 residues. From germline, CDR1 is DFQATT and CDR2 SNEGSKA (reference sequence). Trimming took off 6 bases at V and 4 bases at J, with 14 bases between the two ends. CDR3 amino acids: CSAETADPDTQYF. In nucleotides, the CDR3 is TGCAGTGCGGAAACAGCGGACCCAGATACGCAGTATTTT.

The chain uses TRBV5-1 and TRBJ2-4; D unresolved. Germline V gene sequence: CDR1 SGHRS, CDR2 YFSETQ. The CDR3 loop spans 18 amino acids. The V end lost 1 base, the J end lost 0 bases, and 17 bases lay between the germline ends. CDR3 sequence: CASSLRPLGIGAKNIQYF. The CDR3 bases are TGCGCCAGCAGCTTGCGGCCCTTGGGGATAGGAGCCAAAAACATTCAGTACTTC.

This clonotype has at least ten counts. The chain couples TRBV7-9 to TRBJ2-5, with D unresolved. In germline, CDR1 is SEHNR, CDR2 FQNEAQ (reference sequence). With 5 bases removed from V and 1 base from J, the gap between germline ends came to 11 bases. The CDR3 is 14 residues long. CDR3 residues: CASSETKLQETQYF. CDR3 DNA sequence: TGTGCCAGCAGCGAAACTAAACTCCAAGAGACCCAGTACTTC.

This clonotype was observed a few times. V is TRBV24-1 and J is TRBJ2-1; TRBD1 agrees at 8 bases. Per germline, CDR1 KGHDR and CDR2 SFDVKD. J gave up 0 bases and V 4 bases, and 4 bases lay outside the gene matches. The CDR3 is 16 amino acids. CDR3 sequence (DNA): TGTGCCACCAGTGACTCGACAGGGGTCTCCTACAATGAGCAGTTCTTC. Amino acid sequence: CATSDSTGVSYNEQFF.

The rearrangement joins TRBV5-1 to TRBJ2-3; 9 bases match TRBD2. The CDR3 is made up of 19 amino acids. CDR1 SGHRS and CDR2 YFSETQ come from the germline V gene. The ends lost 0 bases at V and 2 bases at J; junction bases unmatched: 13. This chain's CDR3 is CASSLAPAVSGRNTDTQYF. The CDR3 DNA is TGCGCCAGCAGCTTGGCCCCGGCAGTTAGCGGGAGAAACACAGATACGCAGTATTTT.

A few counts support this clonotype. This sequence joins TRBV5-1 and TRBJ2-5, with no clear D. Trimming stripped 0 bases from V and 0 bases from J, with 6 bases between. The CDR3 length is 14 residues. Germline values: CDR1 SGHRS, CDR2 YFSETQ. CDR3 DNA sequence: TGCGCCAGCAGCTTGGACAGTTACCAAGAGACCCAGTACTTC. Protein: CASSLDSYQETQYF.

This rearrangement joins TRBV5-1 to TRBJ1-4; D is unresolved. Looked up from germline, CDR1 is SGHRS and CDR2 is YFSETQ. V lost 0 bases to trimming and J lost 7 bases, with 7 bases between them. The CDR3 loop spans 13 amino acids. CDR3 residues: CASSLEGREKLFF. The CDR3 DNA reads TGCGCCAGCAGCTTGGAGGGTCGTGAAAAACTGTTTTTT.

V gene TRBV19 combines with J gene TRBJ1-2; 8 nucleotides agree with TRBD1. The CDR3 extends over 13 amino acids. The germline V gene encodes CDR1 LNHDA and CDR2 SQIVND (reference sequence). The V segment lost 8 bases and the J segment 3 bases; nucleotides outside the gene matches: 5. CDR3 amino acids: CASVGQGHYGYTF. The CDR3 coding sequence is TGTGCCAGTGTCGGACAGGGACACTATGGCTACACCTTC.

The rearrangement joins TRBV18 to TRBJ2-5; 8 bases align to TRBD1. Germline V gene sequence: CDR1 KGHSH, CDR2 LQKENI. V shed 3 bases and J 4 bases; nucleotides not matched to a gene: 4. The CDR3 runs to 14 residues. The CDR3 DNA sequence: TGTGCCAGCTCACCCAACGGACAGGGAGAGACCCAGTACTTC. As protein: CASSPNGQGETQYF.

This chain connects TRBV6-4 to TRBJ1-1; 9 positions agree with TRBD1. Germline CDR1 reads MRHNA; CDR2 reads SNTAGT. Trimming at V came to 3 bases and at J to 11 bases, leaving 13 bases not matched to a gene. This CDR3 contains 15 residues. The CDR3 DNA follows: TGTGCCAGCAGTGAAAACGCCTTGGGACAGGGAGTTGCTTTCTTT. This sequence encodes CASSENALGQGVAFF.

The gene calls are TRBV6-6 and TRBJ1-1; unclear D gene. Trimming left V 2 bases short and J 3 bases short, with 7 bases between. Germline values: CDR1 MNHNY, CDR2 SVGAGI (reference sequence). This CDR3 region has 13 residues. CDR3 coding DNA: TGTGCCAGCAGTTACGCGGAATACACTGAAGCTTTCTTT. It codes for CASSYAEYTEAFF.

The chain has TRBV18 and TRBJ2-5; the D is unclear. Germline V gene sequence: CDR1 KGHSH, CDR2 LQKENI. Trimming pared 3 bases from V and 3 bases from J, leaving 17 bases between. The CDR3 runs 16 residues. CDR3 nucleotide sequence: TGTGCCAGCTCACCCCGGGTGGGGTCCGAAAAAGAGACCCAGTACTTC. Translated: CASSPRVGSEKETQYF.

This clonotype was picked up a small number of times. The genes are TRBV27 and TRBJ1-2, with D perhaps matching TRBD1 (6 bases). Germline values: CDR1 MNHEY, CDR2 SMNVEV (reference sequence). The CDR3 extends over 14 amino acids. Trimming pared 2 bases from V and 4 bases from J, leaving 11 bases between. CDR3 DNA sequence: TGTGCCAGCAGTTTAAACAGGGTTGGCTATGGCTACACCTTC. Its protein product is CASSLNRVGYGYTF.

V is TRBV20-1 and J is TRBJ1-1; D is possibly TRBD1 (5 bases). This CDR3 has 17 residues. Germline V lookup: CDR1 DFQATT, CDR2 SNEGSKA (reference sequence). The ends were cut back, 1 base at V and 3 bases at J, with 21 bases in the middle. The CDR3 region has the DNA TGCAGTGCTAGAGGGGGGTTTGGAGGTGGGGGAGACACTGAAGCTTTCTTT. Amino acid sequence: CSARGGFGGGGDTEAFF.

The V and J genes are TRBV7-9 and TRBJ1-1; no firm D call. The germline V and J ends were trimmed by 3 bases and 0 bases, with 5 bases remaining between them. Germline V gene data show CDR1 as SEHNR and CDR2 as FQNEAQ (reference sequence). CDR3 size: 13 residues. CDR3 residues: CASSFELNTEAFF. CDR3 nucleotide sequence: TGTGCCAGCAGCTTCGAGTTGAACACTGAAGCTTTCTTT.

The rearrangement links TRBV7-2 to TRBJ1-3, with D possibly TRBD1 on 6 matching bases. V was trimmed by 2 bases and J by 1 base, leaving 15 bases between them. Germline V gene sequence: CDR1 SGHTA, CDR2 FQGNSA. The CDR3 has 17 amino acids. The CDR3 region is CASSLLFQRGSGNTIYF. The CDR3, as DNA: TGTGCCAGCAGCTTACTTTTCCAGAGGGGGTCTGGAAACACCATATATTTT.

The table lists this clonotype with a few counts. CDR3 nucleotides: TGTGCCAGCAGCCCGCGCGGGGGACAGAACTATGGCTACACCTTC. Translation: CASSPRGGQNYGYTF. V and J are TRBV7-2 and TRBJ1-2; 7 nucleotides line up with TRBD1. Trimming took 5 bases from V and 2 from J; bases not matched to a gene: 8. Germline CDR1 reads SGHTA; CDR2 reads FQGNSA. This CDR3 spans 15 amino acids.

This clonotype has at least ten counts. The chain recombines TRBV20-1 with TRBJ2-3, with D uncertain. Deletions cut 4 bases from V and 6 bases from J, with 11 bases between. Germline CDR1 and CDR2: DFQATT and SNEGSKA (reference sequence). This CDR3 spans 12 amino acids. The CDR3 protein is CSAIFYTDTQYF. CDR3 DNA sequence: TGCAGTGCTATCTTCTACACTGATACGCAGTATTTT.

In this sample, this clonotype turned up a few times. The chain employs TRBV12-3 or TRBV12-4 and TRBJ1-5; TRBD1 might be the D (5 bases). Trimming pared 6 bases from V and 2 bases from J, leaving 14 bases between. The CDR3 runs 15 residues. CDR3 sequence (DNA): TGTGCCAGCAGCTCTGAGGGGTCAGGCAATCAGCCCCAGCATTTT. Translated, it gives CASSSEGSGNQPQHF.

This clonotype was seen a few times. CDR3: CASSYRAADEAFF. The CDR3, as DNA: TGTGCCAGCAGTTACCGGGCTGCAGATGAAGCTTTCTTT. J is TRBJ1-1 and V is TRBV6-6; D is unresolved. Looked up from germline, CDR1 is MNHNY and CDR2 is SVGAGI (reference sequence). The germline V and J ends were trimmed by 2 bases and 7 bases, with 11 bases remaining between them. The CDR3 is made up of 13 amino acids.

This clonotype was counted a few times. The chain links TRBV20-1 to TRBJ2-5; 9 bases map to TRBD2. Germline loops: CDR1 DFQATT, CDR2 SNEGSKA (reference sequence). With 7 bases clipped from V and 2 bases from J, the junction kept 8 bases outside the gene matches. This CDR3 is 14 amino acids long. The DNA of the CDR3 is TGCAGTGAGGGGAGCGGGGGGCTACAAGAGACCCAGTACTTC. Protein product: CSEGSGGLQETQYF.

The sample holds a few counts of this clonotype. CDR3 residues: CASSLPLSSTDTQYF. The CDR3 bases are TGCGCCAGCAGCCTACCACTATCAAGCACAGATACGCAGTATTTT. This chain joins TRBV5-1 and TRBJ2-3; D gene unclear. Between the trimmed V and J ends, which lost 4 bases and 0 bases, there was a span of 12 bases. Germline lookup yields CDR1 SGHRS and CDR2 YFSETQ. The CDR3 sequence is 15 residues long.

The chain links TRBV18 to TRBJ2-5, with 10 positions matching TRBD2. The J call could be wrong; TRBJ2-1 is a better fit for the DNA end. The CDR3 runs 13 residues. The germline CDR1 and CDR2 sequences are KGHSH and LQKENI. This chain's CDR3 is CASSHPTSGKQFF. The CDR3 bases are TGTGCCAGCTCACACCCTACTAGCGGGAAGCAGTTCTTC.

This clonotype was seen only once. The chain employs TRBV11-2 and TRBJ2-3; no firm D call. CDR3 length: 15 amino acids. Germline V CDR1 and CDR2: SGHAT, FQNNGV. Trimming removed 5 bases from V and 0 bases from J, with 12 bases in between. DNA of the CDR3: TGTGCCAGCAGCCTGCCGATTTCGAGCACAGATACGCAGTATTTT. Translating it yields CASSLPISSTDTQYF. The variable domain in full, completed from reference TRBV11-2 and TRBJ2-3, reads EAGVAQSPRYKIIEKRQSVAFWCNPISGHATLYWYQQILGQGPKLLIQFQNNGVVDDSQLPKDRFSAERLKGVDSTLKIQPAKLEDSAVYLCASSLPISSTDTQYFGPGTRLTVL.